This T cell receptor (beta chain) originates from a study of T cell repertoires in cytomegalovirus infection. Study overall: HLA-B-restricted CMV epitopes that are well studied were used alongside recently identified HLA-C-restricted ones. Both CMV infection and a matching HLA type were indicated by public TCR beta signatures.

Study-wide findings and caveats: Within the response measured ex vivo, HLA-C-restricted CMV-specific TCR beta clonotypes were dominant. Frequencies of public TCR beta families were cumulated, and this identified carriers of CMV plus the relevant HLA.

TCRdb ran MiXCR on the reads and lists one entry per CDR3 protein. The table shows about 160,000 distinct CDR3 sequences, with about 20% occurring only once. Trimming pared 2 bases from V and 4 bases from J, leaving 12 bases between. CDR1 and CDR2 (germline): MNHEY, SMNVEV (reference sequence). The CDR3 loop spans 15 amino acids. About this clonotype itself: Its specificity is unknown.

This sequence joins TRBV27 and TRBJ1-3; weak D call: TRBD1 (5 bases). Sample: CD8+ T cells from cultured PBMCs, taken from culture after CMV antigen stimulation. This sequence originates from a human donor in good health (CMV status not recorded). Some clones in this sample may be carry-over from other donors' samples. In DNA form, the CDR3 reads TGTGCCAGCAGTTTAACTGGGGCTACGGGAAACACCATATATTTT. Its translation is CASSLTGATGNTIYF.